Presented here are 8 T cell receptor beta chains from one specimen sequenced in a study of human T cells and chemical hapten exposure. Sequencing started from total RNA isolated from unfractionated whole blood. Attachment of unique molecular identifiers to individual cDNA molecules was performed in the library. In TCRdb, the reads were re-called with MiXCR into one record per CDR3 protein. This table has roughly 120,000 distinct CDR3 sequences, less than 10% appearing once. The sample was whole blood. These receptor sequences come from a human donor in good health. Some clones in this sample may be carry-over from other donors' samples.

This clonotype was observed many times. The CDR3 region has the DNA TGTGCCAGCAGCAAAGGGGCTGGCTACACCTTC. It translates to CASSKGAGYTF. The chain couples TRBV21-1 to TRBJ1-2. TRBV21-1 represents a pseudogene. The CDR3 spans 11 residues.

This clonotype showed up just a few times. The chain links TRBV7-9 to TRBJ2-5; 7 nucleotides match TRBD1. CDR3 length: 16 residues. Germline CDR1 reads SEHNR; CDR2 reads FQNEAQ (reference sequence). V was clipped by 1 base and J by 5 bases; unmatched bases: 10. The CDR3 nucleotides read TGTGCCAGCAGCTTAGTGGGACAGCGAAGTTTTGAGACCCAGTACTTC. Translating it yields CASSLVGQRSFETQYF.

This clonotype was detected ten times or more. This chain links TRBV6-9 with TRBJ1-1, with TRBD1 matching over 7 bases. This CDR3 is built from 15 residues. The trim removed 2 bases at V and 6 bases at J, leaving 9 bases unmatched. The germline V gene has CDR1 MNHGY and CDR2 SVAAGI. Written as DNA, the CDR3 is TGTGCCAGCAGTTATCCCGACAGGGAGGGTGCTGAAGCTTTCTTT. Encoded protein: CASSYPDREGAEAFF.

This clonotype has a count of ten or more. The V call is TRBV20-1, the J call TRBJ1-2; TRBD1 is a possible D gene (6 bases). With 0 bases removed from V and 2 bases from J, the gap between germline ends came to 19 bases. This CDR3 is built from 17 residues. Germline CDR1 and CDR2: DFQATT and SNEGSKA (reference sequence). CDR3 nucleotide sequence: TGCAGTGCTAGAGATCGAGGTTCAGGGGCGACAAACTATGGCTACACCTTC. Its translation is CSARDRGSGATNYGYTF.

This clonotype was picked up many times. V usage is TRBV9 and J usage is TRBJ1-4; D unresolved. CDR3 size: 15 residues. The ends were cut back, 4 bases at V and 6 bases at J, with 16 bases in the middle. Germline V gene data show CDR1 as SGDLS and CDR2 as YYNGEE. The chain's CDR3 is CASSPEGSHHEKLFF. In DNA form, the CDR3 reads TGTGCCAGCAGCCCCGAGGGCTCCCATCATGAAAAACTGTTTTTT.

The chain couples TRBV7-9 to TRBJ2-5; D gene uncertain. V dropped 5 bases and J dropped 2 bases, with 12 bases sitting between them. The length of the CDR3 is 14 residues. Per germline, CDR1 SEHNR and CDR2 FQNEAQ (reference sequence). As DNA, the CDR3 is TGTGCCAGCAGCCCGACGGGTAGACAAGAGACCCAGTACTTC. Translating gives CASSPTGRQETQYF.

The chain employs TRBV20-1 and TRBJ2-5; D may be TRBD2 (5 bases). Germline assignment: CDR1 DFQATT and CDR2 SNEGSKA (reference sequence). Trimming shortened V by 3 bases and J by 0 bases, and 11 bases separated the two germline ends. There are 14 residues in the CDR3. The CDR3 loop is CSARSGLNQETQYF. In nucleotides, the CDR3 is TGCAGTGCTAGGAGTGGACTGAACCAAGAGACCCAGTACTTC.

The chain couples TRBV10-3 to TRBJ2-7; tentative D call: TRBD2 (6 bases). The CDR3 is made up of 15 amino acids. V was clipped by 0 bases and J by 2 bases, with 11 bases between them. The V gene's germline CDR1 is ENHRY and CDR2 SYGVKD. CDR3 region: CAISESPVAAYEQYF. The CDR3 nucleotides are TGTGCCATCAGTGAGTCGCCCGTAGCGGCCTACGAGCAGTACTTC.